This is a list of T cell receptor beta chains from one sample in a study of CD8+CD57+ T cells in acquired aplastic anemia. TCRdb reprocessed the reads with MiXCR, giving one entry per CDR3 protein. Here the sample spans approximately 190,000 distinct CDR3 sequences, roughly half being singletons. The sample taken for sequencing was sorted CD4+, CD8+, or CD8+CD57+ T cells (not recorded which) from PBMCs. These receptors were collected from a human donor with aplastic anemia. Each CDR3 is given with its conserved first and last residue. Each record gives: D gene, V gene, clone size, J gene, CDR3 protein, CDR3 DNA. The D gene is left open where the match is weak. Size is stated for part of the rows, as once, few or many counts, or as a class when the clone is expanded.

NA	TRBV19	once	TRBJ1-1	CASSIGQQNTETFF	TGTGCCAGTAGTATAGGACAGCAGAACACTGAAACTTTCTTT
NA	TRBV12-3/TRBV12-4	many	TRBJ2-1	CASSGGLYNEQFF	TGTGCCAGCAGTGGGGGACTTTACAATGAGCAGTTCTTC
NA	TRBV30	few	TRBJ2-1	CAWSAITPYNEQFF	TGTGCCTGGAGTGCCATAACCCCCTACAATGAGCAGTTCTTC
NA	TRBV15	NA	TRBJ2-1	CATSRRGSSINEQFF	TGTGCCACCAGCAGAAGGGGATCAAGCATCAATGAGCAGTTCTTC
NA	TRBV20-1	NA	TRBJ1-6	CSAGSSPSPLHF	TGCAGTGCCGGGAGTTCTCCTTCACCCCTCCACTTT
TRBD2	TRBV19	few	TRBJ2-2	CASTQRASGSGANTGELFF	TGTGCCAGTACCCAGAGGGCTAGCGGGAGTGGGGCGAACACCGGGGAGCTGTTTTTT
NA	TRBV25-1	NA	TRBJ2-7	CASNPDGPYEQYF	TGTGCCAGCAACCCGGACGGACCCTACGAGCAGTACTTC
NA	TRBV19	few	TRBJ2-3	CASSIVGNADTQYF	TGTGCCAGTAGTATAGTGGGAAACGCAGATACGCAGTATTTT
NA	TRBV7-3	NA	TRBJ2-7	CASNIGITYEQYF	TGTGCCAGCAACATAGGGATTACCTACGAGCAGTACTTC
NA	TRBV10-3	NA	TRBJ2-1	CAISRDGTDTQFF	TGTGCCATCAGTCGGGACGGCACAGATACGCAGTTCTTC
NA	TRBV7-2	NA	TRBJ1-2	CASGDRTPTYGYTF	TGTGCCAGCGGCGACCGGACGCCTACCTATGGCTACACCTTC
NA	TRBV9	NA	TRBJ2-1	CASSVSGQAYNEQFF	TGTGCCAGCAGCGTATCGGGGCAGGCTTACAATGAGCAGTTCTTC
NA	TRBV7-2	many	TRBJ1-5	CASSLDRNQPQHF	TGTGCCAGCAGCTTAGACCGAAATCAGCCCCAGCATTTT
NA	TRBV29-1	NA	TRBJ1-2	CSTRGGQSYGYTF	TGCAGCACTCGGGGAGGACAGTCCTATGGCTACACCTTC
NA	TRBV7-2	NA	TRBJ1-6	CASSFTQAANSPLHF	TGTGCCAGCAGCTTTACTCAGGCAGCGAATTCACCCCTCCACTTT
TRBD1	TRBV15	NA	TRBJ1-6	CATKTGGNSPLHF	TGTGCCACCAAGACAGGGGGTAATTCACCCCTCCACTTT
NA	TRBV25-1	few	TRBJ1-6	CASSELGINSPLHF	TGTGCCAGCAGTGAATTAGGGATCAATTCACCCCTCCACTTT
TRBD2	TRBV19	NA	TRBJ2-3	CASSIAAGGRDTQYF	TGTGCCAGTAGTATCGCGGCGGGGGGGAGAGATACGCAGTATTTT
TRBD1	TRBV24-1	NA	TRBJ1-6	CATSTGVTYNSPLHF	TGTGCCACCAGCACAGGGGTAACCTATAATTCACCCCTCCACTTT
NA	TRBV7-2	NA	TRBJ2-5	CASSPKRIQETQYF	TGTGCCAGCAGCCCTAAGCGGATCCAAGAGACCCAGTACTTC
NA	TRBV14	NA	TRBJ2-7	CASSHIGQSYEQYF	TGTGCCAGCAGCCACATAGGACAGAGCTACGAGCAGTACTTC
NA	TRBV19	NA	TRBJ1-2	CASSQGEGTYGYTF	TGTGCCAGTAGTCAGGGAGAAGGTACCTATGGCTACACCTTC
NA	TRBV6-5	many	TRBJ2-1	CASSYFAGVDEQFF	TGTGCCAGCAGTTACTTCGCGGGTGTGGATGAGCAGTTCTTC
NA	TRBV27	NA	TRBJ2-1	CASRPLSPSYNEQFF	TGTGCCAGCAGGCCCTTGAGCCCCTCCTACAATGAGCAGTTCTTC
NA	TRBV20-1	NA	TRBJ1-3	CSARETTGNTIYF	TGCAGTGCTAGGGAGACGACTGGAAACACCATATATTTT
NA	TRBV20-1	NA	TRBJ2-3	CSALLANTQCF	TGTAGTGCCCTCCTAGCTAATACGCAGTGTTTT
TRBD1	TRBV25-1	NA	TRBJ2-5	CASSELGQVGTQYF	TGTGCCAGCAGTGAGCTAGGACAGGTGGGGACCCAGTACTTC
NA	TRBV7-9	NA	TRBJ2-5	CASSLDGGETQYF	TGTGCCAGCAGCTTAGACGGGGGTGAGACCCAGTACTTC
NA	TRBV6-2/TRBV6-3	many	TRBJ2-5	CASTNRAGETQYF	TGTGCCAGCACTAACAGGGCAGGAGAGACCCAGTACTTC
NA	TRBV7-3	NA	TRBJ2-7	CASSREGYEQYF	TGTGCCAGCAGCCGCGAAGGCTACGAGCAGTACTTC
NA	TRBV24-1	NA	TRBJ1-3	CATSDPNTGNTIYF	TGTGCCACCAGTGATCCCAATACTGGAAACACCATATATTTT
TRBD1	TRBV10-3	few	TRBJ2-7	CASAQGYEQYF	TGTGCCTCAGCACAGGGGTACGAGCAGTACTTC
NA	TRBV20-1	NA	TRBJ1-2	CSARPRQKDYGYAF	TGCAGTGCTAGACCTCGACAGAAAGACTATGGCTACGCCTTC
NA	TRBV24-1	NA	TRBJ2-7	CVTSDSGMLDEQYF	TGTGTCACCAGTGATTCAGGGATGCTGGACGAGCAGTACTTC
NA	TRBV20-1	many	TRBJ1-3	CSARDIGAGNTIYF	TGCAGTGCTAGAGATATAGGGGCTGGAAACACCATATATTTT
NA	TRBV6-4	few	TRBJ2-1	CASSDLSAFFFFEQFF	TGTGCCAGCAGTGACCTTTCGGCTTTCTTCTTTTTTGAGCAGTTCTTC